A selection of T cell receptor beta chains follows, all from one sample in a study of T cell changes during pregnancy in multiple sclerosis. Sequencing used immunoSEQ multiplex PCR; TCRdb keeps in-frame clones, though not all of them. The sample lists about 47,000 clones; around nine tenths were seen once. The sample here was peripheral blood, taken in the first trimester of pregnancy. These receptors were taken from a female donor with multiple sclerosis, enrolled in a pregnancy study. Both conserved end residues are part of each CDR3. A D gene is named only where the DNA matches it firmly. A row's size may be missing; if present it is once, few, many or a size class.

size	V	D	J	DNA	CDR3
.	TRBV7-8	.	TRBJ1-1	TGTGCCAGCAGCTTAGCGTACGGGAACACTGAAGCTTTCTTT	CASSLAYGNTEAFF
.	TRBV29-1	.	TRBJ1-2	TGCAGCGTTGTGGGGGCCGGGATTCAAGCTAACTATGGCTACACCTTC	CSVVGAGIQANYGYTF
.	TRBV18	.	TRBJ2-1	TGTGCCAGCTCACCGACGGAGATAGGATACAATGAGCAGTTCTTC	CASSPTEIGYNEQFF
.	TRBV7-3	TRBD2	TRBJ2-1	TGTGCCAGCAGCTTAACCGGGGGGGATCGTGAGCAGTTCTTC	CASSLTGGDREQFF
.	TRBV2	.	TRBJ2-3	TGTGCCAGCAGTCGACAGGGAGGCGCAGATACGCAGTATTTT	CASSRQGGADTQYF
.	TRBV27	TRBD1	TRBJ1-1	TGTGCCAGCAGCCGCCTAACAGGGGCCTGGAACACTGAAGCTTTCTTT	CASSRLTGAWNTEAFF
.	TRBV5-4	TRBD2	TRBJ2-3	TGTGCCAGCAGCTTATCGACTAGCGGGGGGGCCCATACGCAGTATTTT	CASSLSTSGGAHTQYF
once	TRBV27	.	TRBJ2-7	TGTGCCAGCAGCACAACGACAGGCTCCTACGAGCAGTACTTC	CASSTTTGSYEQYF
few	TRBV4-1	TRBD2	TRBJ2-7	TGCGCCAGCAGCCGGGGGACTAGCGGGACCTACGAGCAGTACTTC	CASSRGTSGTYEQYF
.	TRBV7-2	TRBD1	TRBJ1-1	TGTGCCAGCAGCCCCCAGGGGGCGCCGGACACTGAAGCTTTCTTT	CASSPQGAPDTEAFF
.	TRBV5-1	TRBD2	TRBJ2-3	TGCGCCAGCAGGGTGCTTGTAGCGGGATTCACAGATACGCAGTATTTT	CASRVLVAGFTDTQYF
.	TRBV2	.	TRBJ1-1	TGTGCCAGCAGTGAAGGGCTGAACACTGAAGCTTTCTTT	CASSEGLNTEAFF
.	TRBV19	TRBD1	TRBJ1-5	TGTGCCAGTAGTATGAGGGACAGGGGAAGGGGTCAGCCCCAGCATTTT	CASSMRDRGRGQPQHF
once	TRBV4-3	TRBD1	TRBJ1-2	TGCGCCAGCAGCCAGGGCCGGACAGGGTTCTATGGCTACACCTTC	CASSQGRTGFYGYTF
once	TRBV6-6	.	TRBJ1-2	TGTGCCAGCAGTGAGTCGGGGAGTCCCCTCTATGGCTACACCTTC	CASSESGSPLYGYTF
.	TRBV30	.	TRBJ2-2	TGTGCCTGGACCCACAGGAACACCGGGGAGCTGTTTTTT	CAWTHRNTGELFF
.	TRBV7-2	.	TRBJ2-3	TGTGCCAGCAGCTTAGCGAGGGCAGATACGCAGTATTTT	CASSLARADTQYF
.	TRBV10-3	TRBD2	TRBJ2-7	TGTGCCATCAGTGTCGGGGGGACCTACGAGCAGTACTTC	CAISVGGTYEQYF
.	TRBV7-2	.	TRBJ1-1	TGTGCCAGCAGCTTAGCGGCAGGGAGGACTGAAGCTTTCTTT	CASSLAAGRTEAFF
.	TRBV5-1	.	TRBJ2-1	TGCGCCAGCAGCTTACAAGGGAGTTCCTACAATGAGCAGTTCTTC	CASSLQGSSYNEQFF
.	TRBV15	.	TRBJ1-5	TGTGCCACCAGCGGGAGACACCCCTCGGGCAATCAGCCCCAGCATTTT	CATSGRHPSGNQPQHF
.	TRBV18	.	TRBJ2-5	TGTGCCAGCTCACCACGTCCAGGGGAAGAGGGTTGGGACCAAGAGACCCAGTACTTC	CASSPRPGEEGWDQETQYF
.	TRBV19	TRBD2	TRBJ2-1	TGTGCCAGTAGTAACGTACTAGCGGGGGGTTACAATGAGCAGTTCTTC	CASSNVLAGGYNEQFF
.	TRBV5-8	.	TRBJ2-7	TGTGCCAGCAGCTTGGGACTCGGGCAGTACTTC	CASSLGLGQYF
.	TRBV28	.	TRBJ1-1	TGTGCCAGCAGCCTAACAGGGTTCGCTTTCTTT	CASSLTGFAFF
.	TRBV4-1	TRBD1	TRBJ1-1	TGCGCCAGCAGCCAGGGACAGGGTTTCGGCACTGAAGCTTTCTTT	CASSQGQGFGTEAFF
.	TRBV27	.	TRBJ1-1	TGTGCCAGCAGTTGGACACGGTCGAACACTGAAGCTTTCTTT	CASSWTRSNTEAFF
.	TRBV6-6	TRBD2	TRBJ2-7	TGTGCCAGCAGCCCAGTGGGAGGGTCAGCCGAGCAGTACTTC	CASSPVGGSAEQYF
.	TRBV6-1	.	TRBJ2-5	TGTGCCAGCAGTGAATTAATACCAGTCTGGGAGACCCAGTACTTC	CASSELIPVWETQYF
.	TRBV2	.	TRBJ1-2	TGTGCCAGCAGTGACCTGGGGGCGGGTGGCTACACCTTC	CASSDLGAGGYTF
once	TRBV5-1	.	TRBJ2-1	TGCGCCAGCAGCTTGGCCCTTCCCTACAATGAGCAGTTCTTC	CASSLALPYNEQFF
.	TRBV7-9	.	TRBJ2-1	TGTGCCAGCAGCTATATAACATCCTGGTCCTCCTCCTACAATGAGCAGTTCTTC	CASSYITSWSSSYNEQFF
.	TRBV19	TRBD1	TRBJ1-1	TGTGCCAGTAGTCCGTGGACAGGTAGGGGGACTGAAGCTTTCTTT	CASSPWTGRGTEAFF
.	TRBV29-1	.	TRBJ2-1	TGCAGCGTATCCCCAGGGAACAATGAGCAGTTCTTC	CSVSPGNNEQFF
.	TRBV6-1	TRBD1	TRBJ1-1	TGTGCCAGCAGAACACAGGGGGCCCATAAGGATGGAGCTTTCTTT	CASRTQGAHKDGAFF
.	TRBV28	.	TRBJ2-7	TGTGCCAGCAGTGTGGCCCACGAGCAGTACTTC	CASSVAHEQYF
.	TRBV15	TRBD1	TRBJ2-7	TGTGCCACCAGCAGAGATAGGACAGGACAGGGCTTTTACGAGCAGTACTTC	CATSRDRTGQGFYEQYF
.	TRBV4-3	.	TRBJ1-4	TGCGCCAGCAGCCAAGAACCCGGGGGAGGGGGAGGTGAAAAACTGTTTTTT	CASSQEPGGGGGEKLFF
.	TRBV18	TRBD2	TRBJ2-5	TGTGCCAGCTCACCTAGCGGGGGGCAAGAGACCCAGTACTTC	CASSPSGGQETQYF
.	TRBV28	.	TRBJ2-3	TGTGCCAGCAGTGAGGCCCTTAAAGATACGCAGTATTTT	CASSEALKDTQYF
.	TRBV2	.	TRBJ1-1	TGTGCCAGCAGTGCAGACACGAACACTGAAGCTTTCTTT	CASSADTNTEAFF
.	TRBV2	.	TRBJ1-2	TGTGCCAGCAGTTCCAGGGGAGCTGGCTACACCTTC	CASSSRGAGYTF
.	TRBV5-1	TRBD1	TRBJ1-3	TGCGCCAGCAGCTCGGGGGACAGCTCTGGAAACACCATATATTTT	CASSSGDSSGNTIYF
once	TRBV5-1	.	TRBJ1-6	TGCGCCAGCAGCTGGGGGGGACAATCCGGAGGCTCACCCCTCCACTTT	CASSWGGQSGGSPLHF
.	TRBV18	TRBD1	TRBJ2-2	TGTGCCAGCTCACCATCGGGACAGGGGGCGTGGACCGGGGAGCTGTTTTTT	CASSPSGQGAWTGELFF
.	TRBV5-6	TRBD1	TRBJ2-7	TGTGCCAGCAGGCCAGGACAGGCTATCTACGAGCAGTACTTC	CASRPGQAIYEQYF
.	TRBV2	TRBD2	TRBJ2-5	TGTGCCAGCGGACTAGCGGGGGGGGAGACCCAGTACTTC	CASGLAGGETQYF
few	TRBV5-4	.	TRBJ1-4	TGTGCCAGCAGCAGATCAGGGAGGGCAAGTGAAAAACTGTTTTTT	CASSRSGRASEKLFF